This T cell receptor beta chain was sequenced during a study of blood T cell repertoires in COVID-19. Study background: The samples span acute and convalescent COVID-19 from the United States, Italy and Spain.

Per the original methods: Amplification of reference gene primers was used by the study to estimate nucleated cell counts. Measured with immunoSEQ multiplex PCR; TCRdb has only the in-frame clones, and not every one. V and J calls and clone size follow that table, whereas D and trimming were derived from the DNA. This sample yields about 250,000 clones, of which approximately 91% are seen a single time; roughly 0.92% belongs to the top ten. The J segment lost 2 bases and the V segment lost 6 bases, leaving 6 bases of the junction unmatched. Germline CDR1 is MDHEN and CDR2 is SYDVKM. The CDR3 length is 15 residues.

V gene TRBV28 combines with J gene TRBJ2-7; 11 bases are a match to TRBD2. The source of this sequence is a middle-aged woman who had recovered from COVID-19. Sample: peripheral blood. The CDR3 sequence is CASRTGTSGPYEQYF. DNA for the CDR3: TGTGCCAGCAGAACCGGGACTAGCGGTCCCTACGAGCAGTACTTC.